This TCR beta chain derives from a study of control samples from healthy donors and cancer patients. The germline CDR1 and CDR2 sequences are SGHNT and YYREEE (reference sequence). V lost 4 bases to trimming and J lost 6 bases, with 13 bases between them. The CDR3 is made up of 14 amino acids. TCRdb keeps only in-frame clones here, not all; method: immunoSEQ multiplex PCR. The sample has some 80,000 clones; about nine tenths are singletons. The sequence was obtained from a man aged 50 to 59 in good health. Sequenced: blood. The chain has TRBV5-4 and TRBJ2-2; tentatively, D is TRBD1 (5 bases). This CDR3 is CASSRYQGAGELFF. For the CDR3, the DNA is TGTGCCAGCAGCCGGTATCAGGGTGCCGGGGAGCTGTTTTTT.